The 2 T cell receptor beta chains below all came from one sample that was sequenced in a study of blood T cell repertoires in COVID-19. Only in-frame clones appear in the TCRdb table, and some are missing; sequencing was by immunoSEQ multiplex PCR. Of 400,000 to 500,000 clones listed, 70% to 90% are singletons. The sequencing input was PBMCs or T cells enriched from blood (not recorded which). The source is a woman younger than 30 who had been exposed to COVID-19.

The chain is built from TRBV6-2 or TRBV6-3 and TRBJ2-7; 7 positions agree with TRBD2. The CDR3 sequence is 14 residues long. Trimming took 5 bases from V and 6 from J; bases not matched to a gene: 10. Germline-derived CDR1 and CDR2 are MNHEY and SVGEGT. In DNA form, the CDR3 reads TGTGCCAGCAGTGCCAGCGGGGCAAGAGGCGAGCAGTACTTC. Translating gives CASSASGARGEQYF.

J is TRBJ2-1 and V is TRBV3-1 (or the pseudogene TRBV3-2); 8 bases match TRBD1. The length of the CDR3 is 15 residues. CDR1 and CDR2 from the germline V gene are LGHDT and YNNKEL (reference sequence). Trimming cost V 1 base and J 6 bases; bases outside gene matches: 5. CDR3 sequence reads: CASSQGDRLSNEQFF. DNA for the CDR3: TGTGCCAGCAGCCAAGGGGACAGGCTCTCCAATGAGCAGTTCTTC.